The TCR beta chain under discussion was sequenced for a study of CD8 T cell repertoires and HIV-1 epitope variants. Study at large: Tested: three Gag epitope families, Nef HW9 and YT9.

Sequenced by immunoSEQ multiplex PCR; TCRdb stores in-frame clones only, minus some. Counted here are some 7,300 clones, under 75% occurring once; the ten biggest clones make up 40% to 50%. As to this clone: The antigen is undetermined.

This CDR3 contains 16 residues. CDR1 is MNHGY, CDR2 SVAAGI, per germline. V shed 6 bases and J 5 bases; nucleotides not matched to a gene: 10. The rearrangement links TRBV6-9 to TRBJ2-3; 11 bases fit TRBD1. The TCR originated in a male donor with HIV. Sequencing was carried out using cultured CD8+ T cells derived from PBMCs. The CDR3 protein is CASRDSDRGQGDTQYF. The CDR3, as DNA: TGTGCCAGCAGGGACTCGGACAGGGGGCAGGGAGATACGCAGTATTTT.